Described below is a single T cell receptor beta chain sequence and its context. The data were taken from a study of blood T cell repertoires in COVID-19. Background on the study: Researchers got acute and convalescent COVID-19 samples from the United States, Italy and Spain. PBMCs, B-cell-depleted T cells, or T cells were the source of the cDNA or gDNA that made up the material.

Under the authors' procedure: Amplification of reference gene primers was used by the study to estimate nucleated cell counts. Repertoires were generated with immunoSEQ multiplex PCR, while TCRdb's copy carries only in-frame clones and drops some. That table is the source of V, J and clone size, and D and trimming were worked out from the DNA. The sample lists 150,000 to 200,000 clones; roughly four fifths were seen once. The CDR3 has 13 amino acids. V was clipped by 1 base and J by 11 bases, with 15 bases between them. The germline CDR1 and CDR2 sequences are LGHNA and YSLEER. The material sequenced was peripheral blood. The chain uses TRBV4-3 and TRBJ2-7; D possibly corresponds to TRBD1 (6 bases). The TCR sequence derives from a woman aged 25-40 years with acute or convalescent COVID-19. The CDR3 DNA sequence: TGCGCCAGCAGCCAAGTTCCAGGGGCAGTGGAGTACTTC. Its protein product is CASSQVPGAVEYF.